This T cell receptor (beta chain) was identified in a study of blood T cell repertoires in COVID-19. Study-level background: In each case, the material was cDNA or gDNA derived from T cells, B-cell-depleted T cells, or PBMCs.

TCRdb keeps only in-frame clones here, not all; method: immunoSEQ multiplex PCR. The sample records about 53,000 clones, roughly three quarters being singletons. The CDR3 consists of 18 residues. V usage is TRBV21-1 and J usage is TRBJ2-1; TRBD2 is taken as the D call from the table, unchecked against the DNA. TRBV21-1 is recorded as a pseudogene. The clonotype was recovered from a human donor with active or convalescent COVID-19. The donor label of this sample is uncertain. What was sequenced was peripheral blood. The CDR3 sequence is CASSKARVARRSYNEQFF. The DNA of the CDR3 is TGTGCCAGCAGCAAAGCGCGGGTAGCACGGAGGTCCTACAATGAGCAGTTCTTC.